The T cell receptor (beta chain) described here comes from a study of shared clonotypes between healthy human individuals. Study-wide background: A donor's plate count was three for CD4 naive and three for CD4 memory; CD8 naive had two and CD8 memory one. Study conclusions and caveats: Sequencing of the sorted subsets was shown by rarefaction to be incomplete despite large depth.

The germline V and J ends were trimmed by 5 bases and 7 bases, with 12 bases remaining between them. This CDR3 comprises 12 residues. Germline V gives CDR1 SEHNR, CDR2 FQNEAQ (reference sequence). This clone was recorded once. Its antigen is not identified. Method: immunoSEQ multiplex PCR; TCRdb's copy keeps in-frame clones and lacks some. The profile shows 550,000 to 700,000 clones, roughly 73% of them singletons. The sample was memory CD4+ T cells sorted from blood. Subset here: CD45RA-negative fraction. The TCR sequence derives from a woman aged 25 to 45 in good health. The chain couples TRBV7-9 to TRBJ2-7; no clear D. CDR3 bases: TGTGCCAGCAGCCCGCACCCCCTGGAGCAGTACTTC. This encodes CASSPHPLEQYF.